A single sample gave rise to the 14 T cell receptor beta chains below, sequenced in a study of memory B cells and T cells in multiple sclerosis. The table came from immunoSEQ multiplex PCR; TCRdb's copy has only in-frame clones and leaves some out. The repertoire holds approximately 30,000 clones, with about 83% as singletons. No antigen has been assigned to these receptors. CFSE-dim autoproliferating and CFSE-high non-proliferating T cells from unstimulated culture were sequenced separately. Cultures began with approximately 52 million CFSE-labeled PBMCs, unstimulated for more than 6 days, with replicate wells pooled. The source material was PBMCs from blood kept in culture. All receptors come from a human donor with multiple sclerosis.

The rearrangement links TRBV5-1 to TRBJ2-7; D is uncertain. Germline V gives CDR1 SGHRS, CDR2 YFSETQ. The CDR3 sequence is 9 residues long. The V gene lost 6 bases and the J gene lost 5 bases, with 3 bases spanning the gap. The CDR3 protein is CASKNEQYF. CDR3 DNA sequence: TGCGCCAGCAAGAACGAGCAGTACTTC.

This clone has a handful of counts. CDR3 sequence: CASSSTGEGTEAFF. The CDR3 DNA follows: TGTGCCAGCAGTTCTACAGGGGAGGGCACTGAAGCTTTCTTT. This chain uses TRBV27 with TRBJ1-1; 7 nucleotides match TRBD1. The CDR3 extends over 14 amino acids. J gave up 4 bases and V 4 bases, and 6 bases lay outside the gene matches. Germline V CDR1 and CDR2: MNHEY, SMNVEV (reference sequence).

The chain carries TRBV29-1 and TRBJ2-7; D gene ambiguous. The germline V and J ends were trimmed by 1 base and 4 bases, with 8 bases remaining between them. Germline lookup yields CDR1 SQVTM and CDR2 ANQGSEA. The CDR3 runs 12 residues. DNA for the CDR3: TGCAGCGTTGAAGGGTATGGGTACGAGCAGTACTTC. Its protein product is CSVEGYGYEQYF.

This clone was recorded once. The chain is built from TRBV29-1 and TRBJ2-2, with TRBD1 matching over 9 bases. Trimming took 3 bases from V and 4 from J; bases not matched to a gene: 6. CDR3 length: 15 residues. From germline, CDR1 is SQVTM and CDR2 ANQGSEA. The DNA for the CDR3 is TGCAGCGTTGACCCGGGACAGGGTCTCACCGGGGAGCTGTTTTTT. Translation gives CSVDPGQGLTGELFF.

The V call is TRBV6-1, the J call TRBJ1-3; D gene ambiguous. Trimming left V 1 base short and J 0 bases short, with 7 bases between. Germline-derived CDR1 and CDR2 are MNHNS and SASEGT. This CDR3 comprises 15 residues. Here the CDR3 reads CASSEDWGSGNTIYF. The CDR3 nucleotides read TGTGCCAGCAGTGAAGACTGGGGCTCTGGAAACACCATATATTTT.

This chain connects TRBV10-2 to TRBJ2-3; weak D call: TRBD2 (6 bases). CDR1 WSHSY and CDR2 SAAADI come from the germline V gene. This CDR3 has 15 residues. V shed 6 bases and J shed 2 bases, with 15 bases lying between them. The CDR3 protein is CASRDSGLSTDTQYF. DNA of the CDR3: TGCGCCAGCAGGGATAGCGGACTGTCCACAGATACGCAGTATTTT.

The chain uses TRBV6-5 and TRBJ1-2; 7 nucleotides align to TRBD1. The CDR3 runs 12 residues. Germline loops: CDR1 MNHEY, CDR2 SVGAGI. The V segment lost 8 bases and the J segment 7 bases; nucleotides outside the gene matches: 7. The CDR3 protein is CASHRGAGGYTF. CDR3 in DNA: TGTGCCAGCCACAGGGGAGCAGGTGGCTACACCTTC.

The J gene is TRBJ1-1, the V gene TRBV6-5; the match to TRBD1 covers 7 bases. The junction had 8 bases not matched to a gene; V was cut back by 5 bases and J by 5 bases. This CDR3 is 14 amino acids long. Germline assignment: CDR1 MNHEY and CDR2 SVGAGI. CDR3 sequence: CASSDPTGRTEAFF. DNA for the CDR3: TGTGCCAGCAGTGACCCGACAGGGAGGACTGAAGCTTTCTTT.

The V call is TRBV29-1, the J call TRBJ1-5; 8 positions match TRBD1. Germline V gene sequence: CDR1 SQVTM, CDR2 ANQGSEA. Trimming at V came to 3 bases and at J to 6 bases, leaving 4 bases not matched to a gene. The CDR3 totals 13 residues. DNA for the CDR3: TGCAGCGTTGAGGACAGGGAGGGTCAGCCCCAGCATTTT. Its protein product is CSVEDREGQPQHF.

For the CDR3, the DNA is TGTGCCTGGACTCGGGACAGGGTCATCGAGCAGTACTTC. It specifies CAWTRDRVIEQYF. The J gene is TRBJ2-7, the V gene TRBV30; 9 bases are a match to TRBD1. The CDR3 runs 13 residues. The trim removed 4 bases at V and 6 bases at J, leaving 7 bases unmatched. The germline V gene has CDR1 GTSNPN and CDR2 SVGIG (reference sequence).

The CDR3 reads CASSQGSQGRYTEAFF. The CDR3 DNA reads TGTGCCAGCAGCCAAGGTTCACAGGGTAGATACACTGAAGCTTTCTTT. The chain uses TRBV4-2 and TRBJ1-1, with D perhaps matching TRBD1 (6 bases). There are 16 residues in the CDR3. Trimming cost V 1 base and J 3 bases, with 15 bases left between them. Germline V gives CDR1 LGHNA, CDR2 YNFKEQ.

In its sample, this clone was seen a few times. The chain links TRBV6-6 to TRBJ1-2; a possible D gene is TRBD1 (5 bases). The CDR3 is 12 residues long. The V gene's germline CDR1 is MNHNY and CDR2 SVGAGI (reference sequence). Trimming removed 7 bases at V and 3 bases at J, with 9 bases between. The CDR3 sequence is CASTGRDYGYTF. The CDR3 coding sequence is TGTGCCAGCACCGGCAGGGACTATGGCTACACCTTC.

CDR3 amino acids: CVARSDPYEQYF. CDR3 DNA: TGTGTAGCGCGTTCGGACCCCTACGAGCAGTACTTC. This sequence joins TRBV6-1 and TRBJ2-7; TRBD2 might be the D (5 bases). This CDR3 region has 12 residues. In germline, CDR1 is MNHNS, CDR2 SASEGT.

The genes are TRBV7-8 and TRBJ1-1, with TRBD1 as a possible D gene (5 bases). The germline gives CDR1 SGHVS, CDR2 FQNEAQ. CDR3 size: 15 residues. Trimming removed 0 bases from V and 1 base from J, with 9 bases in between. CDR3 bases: TGTGCCAGCAGCTTAGCGGCAGGGAGGAACACTGAAGCTTTCTTT. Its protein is CASSLAAGRNTEAFF.